Sequencing of this T cell receptor (beta chain) was carried out in a study of blood T cell repertoires in COVID-19. The overall study: Whether acute or convalescent, the COVID-19 samples came from the United States, Italy and Spain. Sources were T cells, B-cell-depleted T cells, or PBMCs; the material itself was cDNA or gDNA.

This CDR3 is 14 amino acids long. From germline, CDR1 is SGHAT and CDR2 FQNNGV. V trimming: 5 bases; J trimming: 4 bases; junction bases outside the gene matches: 6. In the original processing: Amplification of reference gene primers was used by the study to estimate nucleated cell counts. Libraries were prepared by immunoSEQ multiplex PCR; TCRdb keeps only in-frame clonotypes and omits some of them. V and J calls plus clone size are reproduced from that table; the DNA served to infer D and trimming. The sample comprises 80,000 to 100,000 clones, less than 85% of which are singletons, and 3.9% rests with the top ten.

This clonotype was obtained from a man between 65 and 85 years old with COVID-19, enrolled during active disease. The sequenced sample consisted of peripheral blood. The chain recombines TRBV11-2 with TRBJ1-1, with 8 bases aligning to TRBD1. The CDR3 loop reads CASSLRQGSTEAFF. CDR3 DNA: TGTGCCAGCAGCCTACGACAGGGGTCCACTGAAGCTTTCTTT.